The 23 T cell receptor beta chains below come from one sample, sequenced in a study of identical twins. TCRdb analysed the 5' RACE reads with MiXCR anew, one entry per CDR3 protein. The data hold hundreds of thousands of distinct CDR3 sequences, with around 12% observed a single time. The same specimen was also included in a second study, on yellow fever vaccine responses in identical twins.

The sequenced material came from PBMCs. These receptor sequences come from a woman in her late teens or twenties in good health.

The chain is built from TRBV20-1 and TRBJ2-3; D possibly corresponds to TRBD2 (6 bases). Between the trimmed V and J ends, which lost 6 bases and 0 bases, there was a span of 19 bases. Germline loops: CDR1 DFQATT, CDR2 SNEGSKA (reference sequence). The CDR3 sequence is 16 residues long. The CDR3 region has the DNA TGCAGTGCCGGGATGGTAGCGGAAGCTAGCACAGATACGCAGTATTTT. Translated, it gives CSAGMVAEASTDTQYF.

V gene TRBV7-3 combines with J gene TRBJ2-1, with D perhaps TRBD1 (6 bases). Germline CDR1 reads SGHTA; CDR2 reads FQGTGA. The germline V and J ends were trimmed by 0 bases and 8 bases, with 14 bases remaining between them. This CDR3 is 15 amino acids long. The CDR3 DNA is TGTGCCAGCAGCTTAACTGCAGGGGTAGGGGATGAGCAGTTCTTC. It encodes CASSLTAGVGDEQFF.

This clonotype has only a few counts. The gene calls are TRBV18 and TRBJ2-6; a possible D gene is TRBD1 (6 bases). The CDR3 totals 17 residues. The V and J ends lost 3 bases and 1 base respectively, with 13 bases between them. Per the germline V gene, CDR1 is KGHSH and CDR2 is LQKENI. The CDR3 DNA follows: TGTGCCAGCTCACCCGGGGCAGGGGAGTCTGGGGCCAACGTCCTGACTTTC. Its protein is CASSPGAGESGANVLTF.

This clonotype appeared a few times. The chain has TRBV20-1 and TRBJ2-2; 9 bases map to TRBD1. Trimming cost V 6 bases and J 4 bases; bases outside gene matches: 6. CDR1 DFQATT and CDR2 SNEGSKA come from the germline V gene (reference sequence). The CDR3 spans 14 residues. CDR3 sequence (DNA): TGCAGTGCAACCGGGACAGGGCCCACCGGGGAGCTGTTTTTT. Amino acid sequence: CSATGTGPTGELFF.

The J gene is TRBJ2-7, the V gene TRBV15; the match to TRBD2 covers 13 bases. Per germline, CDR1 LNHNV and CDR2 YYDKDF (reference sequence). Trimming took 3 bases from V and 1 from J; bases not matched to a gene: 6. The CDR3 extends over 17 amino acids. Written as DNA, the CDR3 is TGTGCCACCAGCAGCCGGACTAGCGGGAGTAGGTCCTACGAGCAGTACTTC. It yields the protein CATSSRTSGSRSYEQYF.

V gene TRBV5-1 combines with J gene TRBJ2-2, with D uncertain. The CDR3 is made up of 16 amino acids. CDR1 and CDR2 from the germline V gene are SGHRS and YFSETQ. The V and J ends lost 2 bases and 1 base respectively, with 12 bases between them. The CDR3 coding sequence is TGCGCCAGCAGCTTCGGTTTTGAGGTGAACACCGGGGAGCTGTTTTTT. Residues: CASSFGFEVNTGELFF.

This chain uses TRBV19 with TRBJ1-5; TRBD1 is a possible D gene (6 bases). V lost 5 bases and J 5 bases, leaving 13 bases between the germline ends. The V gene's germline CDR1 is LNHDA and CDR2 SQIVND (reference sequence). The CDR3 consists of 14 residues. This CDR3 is CASSSDRIYQPQHF. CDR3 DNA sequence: TGTGCCAGTAGTTCCGACAGGATTTATCAGCCCCAGCATTTT.

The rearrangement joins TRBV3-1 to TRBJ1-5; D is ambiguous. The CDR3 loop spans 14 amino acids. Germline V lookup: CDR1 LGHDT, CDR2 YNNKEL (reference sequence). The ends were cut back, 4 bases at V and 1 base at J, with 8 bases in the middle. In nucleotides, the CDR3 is TGTGCCAGCAGCCCAACGCACAGCAATCAGCCCCAGCATTTT. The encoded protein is CASSPTHSNQPQHF.

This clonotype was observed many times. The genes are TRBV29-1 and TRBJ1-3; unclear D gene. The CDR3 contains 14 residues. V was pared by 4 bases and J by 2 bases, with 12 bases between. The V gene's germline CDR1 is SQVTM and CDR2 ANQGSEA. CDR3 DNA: TGCAGCGTTGGCGCAGGACCCGCTGGAAACACCATATATTTT. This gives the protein CSVGAGPAGNTIYF.

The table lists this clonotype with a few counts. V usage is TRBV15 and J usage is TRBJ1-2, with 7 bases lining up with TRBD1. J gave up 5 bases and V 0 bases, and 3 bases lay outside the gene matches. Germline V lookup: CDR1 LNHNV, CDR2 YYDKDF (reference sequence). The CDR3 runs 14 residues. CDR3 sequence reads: CATSRDRDRYGYTF. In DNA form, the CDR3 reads TGTGCCACCAGCAGAGATCGGGACAGATATGGCTACACCTTC.

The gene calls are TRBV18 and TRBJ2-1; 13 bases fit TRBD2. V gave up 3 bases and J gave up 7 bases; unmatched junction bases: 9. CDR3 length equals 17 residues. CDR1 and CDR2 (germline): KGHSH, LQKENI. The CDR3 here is CASSPRGLAGENNEQFF. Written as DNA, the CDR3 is TGTGCCAGCTCACCGCGTGGACTAGCGGGAGAGAATAATGAGCAGTTCTTC.

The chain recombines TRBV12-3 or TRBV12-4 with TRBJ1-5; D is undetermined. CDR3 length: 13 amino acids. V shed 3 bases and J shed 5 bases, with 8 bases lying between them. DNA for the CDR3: TGTGCCAGCAGTTTGATAGAGGATCAGCCCCAGCATTTT. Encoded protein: CASSLIEDQPQHF.

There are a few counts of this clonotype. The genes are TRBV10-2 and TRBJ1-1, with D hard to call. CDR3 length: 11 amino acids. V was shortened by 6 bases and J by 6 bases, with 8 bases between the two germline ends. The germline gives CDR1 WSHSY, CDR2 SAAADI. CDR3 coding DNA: TGCGCCAGCAGCCGGGCCGCTGAAGCTTTCTTT. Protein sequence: CASSRAAEAFF.

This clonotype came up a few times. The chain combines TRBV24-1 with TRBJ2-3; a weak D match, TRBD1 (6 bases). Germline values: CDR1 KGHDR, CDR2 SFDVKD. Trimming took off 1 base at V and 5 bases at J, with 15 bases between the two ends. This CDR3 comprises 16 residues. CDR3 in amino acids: CATSDFLAGVGDTQYF. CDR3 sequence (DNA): TGTGCCACCAGTGATTTCTTGGCAGGGGTGGGAGATACGCAGTATTTT.

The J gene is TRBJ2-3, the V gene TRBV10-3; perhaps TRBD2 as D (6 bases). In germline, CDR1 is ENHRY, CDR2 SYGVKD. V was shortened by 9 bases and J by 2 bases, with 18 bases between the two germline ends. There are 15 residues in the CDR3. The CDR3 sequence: CAISGGDGDTDTQYF. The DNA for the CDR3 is TGTGCCATTTCTGGAGGGGATGGGGACACAGATACGCAGTATTTT.

CDR3: CASSLAPRGGRGRETQYF. DNA of the CDR3: TGTGCCAGCAGCTTGGCCCCTCGTGGGGGACGGGGGAGGGAGACCCAGTACTTC. The chain couples TRBV7-2 to TRBJ2-5; possible D gene TRBD2, 6 bases. CDR3 length equals 18 residues. V lost 3 bases and J lost 5, with 25 bases in between. Germline V gives CDR1 SGHTA, CDR2 FQGNSA. The full variable domain, completed using reference TRBV7-2 and TRBJ2-5, is GAGVSQSPSNKVTEKGKDVELRCDPISGHTALYWYRQSLGQGLEFLIYFQGNSAPDKSGLPSDRFSAERTGGSVSTLTIQRTQQEDSAVYLCASSLAPRGGRGRETQYFGPGTRLLVL.

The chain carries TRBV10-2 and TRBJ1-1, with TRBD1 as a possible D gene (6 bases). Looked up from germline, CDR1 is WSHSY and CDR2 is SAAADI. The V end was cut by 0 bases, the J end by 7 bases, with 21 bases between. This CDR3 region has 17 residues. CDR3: CASSESQPGEGIGEAFF. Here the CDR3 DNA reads TGCGCCAGCAGTGAGTCCCAGCCAGGGGAAGGAATTGGTGAAGCTTTCTTT.

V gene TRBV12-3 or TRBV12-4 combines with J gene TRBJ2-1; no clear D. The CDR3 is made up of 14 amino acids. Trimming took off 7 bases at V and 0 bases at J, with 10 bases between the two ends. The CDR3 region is CASTHRSSYNEQFF. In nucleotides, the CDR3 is TGTGCCAGCACCCACCGTAGCTCCTACAATGAGCAGTTCTTC.

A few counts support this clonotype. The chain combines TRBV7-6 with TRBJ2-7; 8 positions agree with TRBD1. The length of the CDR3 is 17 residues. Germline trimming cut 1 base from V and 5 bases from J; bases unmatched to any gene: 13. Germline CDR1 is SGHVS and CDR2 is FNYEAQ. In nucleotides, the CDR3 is TGTGCCAGCAGCTTAGTCTCCGACAACGGACAGGGTAACGAGCAGTACTTC. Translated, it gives CASSLVSDNGQGNEQYF.

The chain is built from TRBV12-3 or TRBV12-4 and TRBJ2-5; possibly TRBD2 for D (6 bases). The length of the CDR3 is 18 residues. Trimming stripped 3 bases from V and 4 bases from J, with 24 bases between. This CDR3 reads CASSLWLGWRDNRETQYF. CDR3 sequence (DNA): TGTGCCAGCAGTTTGTGGTTGGGGTGGCGGGATAACCGAGAGACCCAGTACTTC.

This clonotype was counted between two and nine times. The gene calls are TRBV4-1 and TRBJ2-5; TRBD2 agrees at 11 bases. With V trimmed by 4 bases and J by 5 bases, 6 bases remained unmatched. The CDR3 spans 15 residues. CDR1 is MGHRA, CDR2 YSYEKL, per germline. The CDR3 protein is CASSRSGGAGETQYF. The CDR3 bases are TGCGCCAGCAGCCGTAGCGGGGGGGCCGGTGAGACCCAGTACTTC.

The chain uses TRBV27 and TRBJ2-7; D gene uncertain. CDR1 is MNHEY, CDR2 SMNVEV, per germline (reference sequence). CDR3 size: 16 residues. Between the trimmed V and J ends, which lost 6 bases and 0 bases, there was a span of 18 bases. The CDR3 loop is CASRLLIGPHSYEQYF. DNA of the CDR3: TGTGCCAGCAGGCTGCTTATAGGCCCCCACTCCTACGAGCAGTACTTC.

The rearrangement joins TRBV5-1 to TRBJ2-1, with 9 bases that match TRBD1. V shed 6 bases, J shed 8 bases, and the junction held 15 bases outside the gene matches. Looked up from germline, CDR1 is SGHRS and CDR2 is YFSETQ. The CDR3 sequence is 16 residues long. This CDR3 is CASTIKTGQGGDEQFF. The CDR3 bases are TGCGCCAGCACCATAAAAACGGGACAGGGTGGCGATGAGCAGTTCTTC.